Presented here are 27 T cell receptor beta chains from one specimen sequenced in a study of T cells after posttransplantation cyclophosphamide. Cyclophosphamide on days +3 and +4 followed busulfan-fludarabine conditioning and a marrow graft. Using immunoSEQ multiplex PCR, the repertoire was profiled, and TCRdb retains in-frame clones only, with some absent. The sample lists about 8,000 clones; 85% to 90% were seen once. The sample was CD4+ T cells sorted from blood, taken approximately 1,500 days after allogeneic stem cell transplant with posttransplant cyclophosphamide. These receptor sequences come from a female patient between 50 and 60 years old who received an allogeneic stem cell transplant from a related donor, was CMV-positive, and had no GVHD. The T cells may partly be graft donor cells.

The V and J genes are TRBV28 and TRBJ2-6; maybe TRBD2 (5 bases). Trimming took off 4 bases at V and 5 bases at J, with 15 bases between the two ends. Germline CDR1 is MDHEN and CDR2 is SYDVKM. The CDR3 consists of 16 residues. The CDR3 DNA reads as TGTGCCAGCAGTTCCCACCCGGGGAGTAGGGCCAACGTCCTGACTTTC. This gives the protein CASSSHPGSRANVLTF.

The rearrangement uses TRBV5-6 and TRBJ2-5, with 7 bases identical to TRBD2. In germline, CDR1 is SGHDT, CDR2 YYEEEE. This CDR3 is built from 16 residues. V was clipped by 1 base and J by 5 bases; unmatched bases: 11. Here the CDR3 reads CASSLFGGSGGETQYF. CDR3 sequence (DNA): TGTGCCAGCAGCTTGTTCGGCGGGAGTGGTGGTGAGACCCAGTACTTC.

This CDR3 is CATGLEQFF. CDR3 DNA sequence: TGTGCCACCGGTCTGGAGCAGTTCTTC. This chain joins TRBV2 and TRBJ2-1; D call uncertain. V was trimmed by 10 bases and J by 10 bases, leaving 8 bases between them. Germline CDR1 and CDR2: SNHLY and FYNNEI. The CDR3 sequence is 9 residues long.

This clone came up a few times. The chain recombines TRBV29-1 with TRBJ2-1, with TRBD2 identical over 7 bases. J was trimmed by 0 bases and V by 6 bases; bases with no gene match: 8. This CDR3 has 15 residues. Germline V gene sequence: CDR1 SQVTM, CDR2 ANQGSEA. The CDR3 here is CSVGGGESSYNEQFF. CDR3 nucleotides: TGCAGCGTGGGGGGGGGAGAAAGCTCCTACAATGAGCAGTTCTTC.

The chain links TRBV27 to TRBJ1-3; no definite D call. Germline values: CDR1 MNHEY, CDR2 SMNVEV (reference sequence). The V gene lost 5 bases and the J gene lost 1 base, with 9 bases spanning the gap. The CDR3 has 14 amino acids. The CDR3, as DNA: TGTGCCAGCAGTCGCTCAGGATCTGGAAACACCATATATTTT. Its protein is CASSRSGSGNTIYF.

V and J are TRBV5-1 and TRBJ2-5, with TRBD1 as a possible D gene (6 bases). CDR3 length: 14 residues. Germline assignment: CDR1 SGHRS and CDR2 YFSETQ. The V and J ends lost 0 bases and 7 bases respectively, with 13 bases between them. The CDR3, as DNA: TGCGCCAGCAGCTTGGACAGGGATTGGGCGACCCAGTACTTC. The encoded protein is CASSLDRDWATQYF.

The gene calls are TRBV2 and TRBJ2-3; TRBD2 aligns across 10 bases. The trim removed 6 bases at V and 4 bases at J, leaving 4 bases unmatched. Germline CDR1 and CDR2: SNHLY and FYNNEI. The CDR3 is made up of 14 amino acids. DNA of the CDR3: TGTGCCAGCAGCGGACTAGCGGCTCCAGATACGCAGTATTTT. Translating it yields CASSGLAAPDTQYF.

As regards this clone: Mismatch with germline at one junction end may stem from a read error. The chain is built from TRBV6-6 and TRBJ2-5, with TRBD1 matching over 8 bases. The germline gives CDR1 MNHNY, CDR2 SVGAGI (reference sequence). The CDR3 is made up of 15 amino acids. The CDR3 sequence: CASSDSRGRGETQYF. The CDR3 nucleotides read TGTGCCAGCAGTGACTCCAGGGGGCGCGGAGAGACCCAGTACTTC.

V gene TRBV7-9 combines with J gene TRBJ1-2; 9 bases line up with TRBD1. V dropped 5 bases and J dropped 4; count of bases not matched to a gene: 5. Germline values: CDR1 SEHNR, CDR2 FQNEAQ (reference sequence). There are 14 residues in the CDR3. The DNA for the CDR3 is TGTGCCAGCAGCCTGGGACAGGGTTCCTATGGCTACACCTTC. Its translation: CASSLGQGSYGYTF.

The chain joins TRBV6-6 to TRBJ2-7, with D maybe TRBD2 (6 bases). The CDR3 spans 15 residues. Germline V gene sequence: CDR1 MNHNY, CDR2 SVGAGI (reference sequence). Trimming removed 6 bases from V and 3 bases from J, with 18 bases in between. In DNA form, the CDR3 reads TGTGCCAGCAGCTTCCTCCCGGGAGTATACTACGAGCAGTACTTC. It encodes CASSFLPGVYYEQYF.

This chain connects TRBV9 to TRBJ1-1; TRBD1 aligns across 11 bases. Germline V lookup: CDR1 SGDLS, CDR2 YYNGEE. The CDR3 has 16 amino acids. Trimming removed 4 bases from V and 4 bases from J; junction bases left unmatched: 9. In nucleotides, the CDR3 is TGTGCCAGCAGCCTCCTCTCCGGGACAGGGGGCACTGAAGCTTTCTTT. It specifies CASSLLSGTGGTEAFF.

This clone was detected a few times. J is TRBJ1-2 and V is TRBV5-1; D uncertain. V was clipped by 2 bases and J by 6 bases, with 11 bases between them. This CDR3 is 13 amino acids long. The V gene's germline CDR1 is SGHRS and CDR2 YFSETQ. Here the CDR3 DNA reads TGCGCCAGCAGCTTCGGTCCCGGGAATGGCTACACCTTC. Protein product: CASSFGPGNGYTF.

The chain links TRBV6-1 to TRBJ2-1; D uncertain. This CDR3 is 14 amino acids long. Trimming cost V 3 bases and J 5 bases, with 11 bases left between them. The V gene's germline CDR1 is MNHNS and CDR2 SASEGT. The CDR3 bases are TGTGCCAGCAGTGAGGCAGGTTTAAACAATGAGCAGTTCTTC. It specifies CASSEAGLNNEQFF.

V and J are TRBV10-3 and TRBJ1-5; D is unresolved. V gave up 10 bases and J gave up 6 bases, with 13 bases separating them. Germline CDR1 reads ENHRY; CDR2 reads SYGVKD. CDR3 length: 12 amino acids. The CDR3 here is CATREVGQPQHF. The CDR3 DNA follows: TGTGCCACGAGAGAGGTTGGTCAGCCCCAGCATTTT.

The chain combines TRBV4-1 with TRBJ1-5; the D is unclear. This CDR3 spans 16 amino acids. CDR1 is MGHRA, CDR2 YSYEKL, per germline. V was pared by 4 bases and J by 1 base, with 14 bases between. The CDR3 here is CASSPERVRSNQPQHF. The CDR3 DNA follows: TGCGCCAGCAGCCCCGAGAGGGTCCGGAGCAATCAGCCCCAGCATTTT.

This chain uses TRBV11-2 with TRBJ1-1; the D gene is possibly TRBD1 (6 bases). Per the germline V gene, CDR1 is SGHAT and CDR2 is FQNNGV. The CDR3 contains 16 residues. V gave up 1 base and J gave up 0 bases, with 12 bases separating them. The CDR3 here is CASSLVPGAMNTEAFF. CDR3 in DNA: TGTGCCAGCAGCTTAGTACCAGGGGCAATGAACACTGAAGCTTTCTTT.

J is TRBJ2-3 and V is TRBV10-3, with TRBD2 matching 12 bases. The germline V gene encodes CDR1 ENHRY and CDR2 SYGVKD. The CDR3 runs to 16 residues. Trimming cost V 7 bases and J 0 bases; bases outside gene matches: 5. CDR3 region: CAITQGLAGSTDTQYF. As DNA, the CDR3 is TGTGCCATCACCCAAGGACTAGCGGGAAGCACAGATACGCAGTATTTT.

The chain couples TRBV28 to TRBJ2-3; 7 nucleotides align to TRBD2. Germline CDR1 MDHEN, CDR2 SYDVKM. Unmatched junction bases numbered 6, after V lost 7 bases and J lost 2 bases. The CDR3 sequence is 14 residues long. CDR3: CASIREGYTDTQYF. CDR3 coding DNA: TGTGCCAGCATTAGGGAGGGCTACACAGATACGCAGTATTTT.

This chain connects TRBV30 to TRBJ1-3; 8 bases line up with TRBD1. V trimming: 0 bases; J trimming: 5 bases; junction bases outside the gene matches: 15. This CDR3 has 18 amino acids. Germline-derived CDR1 and CDR2 are GTSNPN and SVGIG (reference sequence). CDR3: CAWSVGPRTGYLRNTIYF. The CDR3 nucleotides read TGTGCCTGGAGTGTCGGGCCCCGGACAGGGTATCTGAGAAACACCATATATTTT.

As DNA, the CDR3 is TGTGCCAGCAGCGTAGCTATGGACAGGGAAGCTTTCTTT. It encodes CASSVAMDREAFF. The chain carries TRBV9 and TRBJ1-1; 7 positions match TRBD1. Trimming at V came to 0 bases and at J to 8 bases, leaving 4 bases not matched to a gene. The CDR3 covers 13 residues. Germline V lookup: CDR1 SGDLS, CDR2 YYNGEE.

This rearrangement joins TRBV19 to TRBJ2-3; no firm D call. The CDR3 spans 11 residues. The V gene lost 6 bases and the J gene lost 7 bases, with 8 bases spanning the gap. Germline CDR1 and CDR2: LNHDA and SQIVND (reference sequence). CDR3 amino acids: CASSRVNTQYF. The CDR3 DNA follows: TGTGCCAGTAGCCGCGTAAATACGCAGTATTTT.

CDR3 amino acids: CAISGSGGAASVYEQYF. For the CDR3, the DNA is TGTGCCATCAGTGGGTCAGGGGGCGCAGCAAGTGTATACGAGCAGTACTTC. The chain joins TRBV10-3 to TRBJ2-7, with TRBD1 matching over 8 bases. Trimming removed 4 bases from V and 4 bases from J; junction bases left unmatched: 15. The germline V gene has CDR1 ENHRY and CDR2 SYGVKD. The CDR3 extends over 17 amino acids.

This CDR3 is CAQGPGGPEYTQYF. Written as DNA, the CDR3 is TGTGCCCAAGGCCCGGGAGGGCCGGAGTATACGCAGTATTTT. The rearrangement links TRBV6-4 to TRBJ2-3, with 8 bases lining up with TRBD2. The CDR3 sequence is 14 residues long. J gave up 7 bases and V 11 bases, and 14 bases lay outside the gene matches. CDR1 MRHNA and CDR2 SNTAGT come from the germline V gene.

The chain has TRBV4-2 and TRBJ2-2; a possible D gene is TRBD1 (5 bases). With 4 bases removed from V and 8 bases from J, the gap between germline ends came to 17 bases. Germline loops: CDR1 LGHNA, CDR2 YNFKEQ. The CDR3 is 15 amino acids. The CDR3 loop is CASSLPGPRQGELFF. In DNA form, the CDR3 reads TGTGCCAGCAGCCTCCCTGGGCCTAGACAGGGGGAGCTGTTTTTT.

Concerning this clone itself: Other nucleotide sequences from this sample produce the same CDR3. The chain recombines TRBV12-5 with TRBJ2-3, with 14 bases aligning to TRBD2. Germline-derived CDR1 and CDR2 are LGHNT and FRNRAP. This CDR3 is 20 amino acids long. Trimming at V came to 1 base and at J to 10 bases, leaving 19 bases not matched to a gene. The CDR3 region has the DNA TGTGCTAGTGGTTTGGCTTTGACTAGCGGGAGGGCCGTTTTACGATTGTCGCAGTATTTT. Translating it yields CASGLALTSGRAVLRLSQYF.

The V and J genes are TRBV10-2 and TRBJ1-4; D gene ambiguous. The CDR3 consists of 12 residues. Germline V gene sequence: CDR1 WSHSY, CDR2 SAAADI. V was pared by 3 bases and J by 15 bases, with 14 bases between. CDR3 region: CASSESSGSVFF. As DNA, the CDR3 is TGCGCCAGCAGTGAATCCTCCGGGTCGGTGTTTTTT.

The chain uses TRBV28 and TRBJ1-5, with D hard to call. There are 12 residues in the CDR3. Trimming left V 6 bases short and J 4 bases short, with 7 bases between. Germline CDR1 MDHEN, CDR2 SYDVKM. The CDR3 protein is CASRVQNQPQHF. The CDR3 DNA follows: TGTGCCAGCAGGGTACAGAATCAGCCCCAGCATTTT.